This is a list of T cell receptor beta chains from one sample in a study of response to subunit inactivated influenza vaccine. TCRdb reanalysed the RT-PCR reads using MiXCR and keeps one entry per CDR3 protein. The table lists around 710,000 distinct CDR3 sequences, about 14% of them singletons. Sequences were derived from PBMCs from blood, sampled 14 to 15 days before vaccination. The receptors shown here come from a man aged 45-65 years who received an inactivated influenza vaccine. CDR3s leave out the opening cysteine and the closing phenylalanine or tryptophan.

j_gene: TRBJ1-1
v_gene: TRBV27
CDR3aa: ASSLARASEAF

j_gene: TRBJ1-1
v_gene: TRBV29-1
CDR3aa: SVGSTPNTEAF

j_gene: TRBJ2-1
v_gene: TRBV19
CDR3aa: ASSIGRNPYNEQF

j_gene: TRBJ2-7
v_gene: TRBV20-1
CDR3aa: SASGGYEQY

j_gene: TRBJ2-5
v_gene: TRBV5-1
CDR3aa: ASSFVAGEETQY

j_gene: TRBJ2-1
v_gene: TRBV5-6
CDR3aa: ASSFSGRAREQF

j_gene: TRBJ2-2
v_gene: TRBV10-3
CDR3aa: AISDHRKQTGELF

j_gene: TRBJ1-5
v_gene: TRBV6-1
CDR3aa: ATRNRGVGNQPQH

j_gene: TRBJ2-1
v_gene: TRBV28
CDR3aa: ASAGLADAPSYNEQF

j_gene: TRBJ2-7
v_gene: TRBV7-2
CDR3aa: ASSPDRAPRQY

j_gene: TRBJ2-2
v_gene: TRBV15
CDR3aa: ATSRDIGGTGELF

j_gene: TRBJ1-1
v_gene: TRBV5-4
CDR3aa: ASSLGASGTEAF

j_gene: TRBJ2-3
v_gene: TRBV25-1
CDR3aa: ASGLGGSSTDTQY

j_gene: TRBJ2-7
v_gene: TRBV7-6
CDR3aa: ASSLGRDRSYEQY

j_gene: TRBJ2-2
v_gene: TRBV7-2
CDR3aa: ASSPRPPPGELF

j_gene: TRBJ2-3
v_gene: TRBV27
CDR3aa: ASSLSKWGTQY

j_gene: TRBJ2-7
v_gene: TRBV10-3
CDR3aa: AISVRGQDEQY

j_gene: TRBJ2-3
v_gene: TRBV6-2/TRBV6-3
CDR3aa: ASRTRLGTDTQY

j_gene: TRBJ2-5
v_gene: TRBV20-1
CDR3aa: SATPFRGPGTQY

j_gene: TRBJ1-1
v_gene: TRBV20-1
CDR3aa: SARPGQARTEAF

j_gene: TRBJ1-2
v_gene: TRBV12-3/TRBV12-4
CDR3aa: ASSLRFYGYT

j_gene: TRBJ1-5
v_gene: TRBV20-1
CDR3aa: SASLGQGVFQPQH

j_gene: TRBJ1-4
v_gene: TRBV9
CDR3aa: ASSGGGPNEKLF

j_gene: TRBJ2-5
v_gene: TRBV7-9
CDR3aa: ASSSTSGGYQETQY

j_gene: TRBJ2-7
v_gene: TRBV28
CDR3aa: ASSPGGTRYEQY

j_gene: TRBJ1-6
v_gene: TRBV6-2/TRBV6-3
CDR3aa: ASRTIRNSPLH

j_gene: TRBJ1-2
v_gene: TRBV7-9
CDR3aa: ASSSQEFYGYT

j_gene: TRBJ2-1
v_gene: TRBV24-1
CDR3aa: ATSDGGPLGSYNEQF

j_gene: TRBJ2-7
v_gene: TRBV4-1
CDR3aa: ASSRQPLAGVSYEQY

j_gene: TRBJ1-2
v_gene: TRBV12-3/TRBV12-4
CDR3aa: ASSFRRIGTGNGYT

j_gene: TRBJ2-1
v_gene: TRBV9
CDR3aa: ASSVDHEQF

j_gene: TRBJ2-1
v_gene: TRBV29-1
CDR3aa: SVSHPDRSSYNEQF

j_gene: TRBJ2-4
v_gene: TRBV7-8
CDR3aa: ASSLWQGEGAKNIQY

j_gene: TRBJ2-7
v_gene: TRBV5-1
CDR3aa: ASSFRATGISYEQY

j_gene: TRBJ1-1
v_gene: TRBV29-1
CDR3aa: SVDPRRTGATEAF

j_gene: TRBJ2-7
v_gene: TRBV28
CDR3aa: ASRPGPLYEQY

j_gene: TRBJ2-1
v_gene: TRBV4-1
CDR3aa: ASSQQGESYNEQF

j_gene: TRBJ2-7
v_gene: TRBV5-5
CDR3aa: ASSLALSTPYEQY

j_gene: TRBJ2-5
v_gene: TRBV4-3
CDR3aa: ASSPILTVDQETQY

j_gene: TRBJ2-3
v_gene: TRBV6-2/TRBV6-3
CDR3aa: ASSRLREINTDTQY

j_gene: TRBJ2-3
v_gene: TRBV9
CDR3aa: ASSGTSGFRTDTQY

j_gene: TRBJ2-5
v_gene: TRBV7-9
CDR3aa: ASSFPSGRETQY

j_gene: TRBJ1-4
v_gene: TRBV5-1
CDR3aa: ASSLTSDNEKLF

j_gene: TRBJ2-2
v_gene: TRBV11-2
CDR3aa: ASSLDNRGWAGELF

j_gene: TRBJ2-7
v_gene: TRBV7-2
CDR3aa: ASSPRRVNEQY

j_gene: TRBJ2-4
v_gene: TRBV3-1
CDR3aa: ASSPRFGIQY

j_gene: TRBJ2-1
v_gene: TRBV5-1
CDR3aa: ASSPDRTSGTYNEQF